The rows below give T cell receptor beta chains drawn from one sample of a study of T-cell memory formation after mild COVID-19. A single record per CDR3 protein comes from TCRdb applying MiXCR to the 5' RACE reads. The sample lists around 410,000 distinct CDR3 sequences, 23% occurring once. Input material: PBMCs or a T cell subset sorted from them (not recorded which). These receptor sequences come from an adult woman who had mild COVID-19 (a few samples of this study predate the infection). Cell type and time point are not known. CDR3s include the opening cysteine and the closing phenylalanine or tryptophan. The D gene is left open where the match is weak. Expanded clones are given a class, and other clones once, few, many or no size at all.

J,size,D,V,DNA,CDR3
TRBJ2-1,NA,NA,TRBV9,TGTGCCAGCAGCGTAGGGGGGTCCCCATTCAATGAGCAGTTCTTC,CASSVGGSPFNEQFF
TRBJ2-3,NA,NA,TRBV5-6,TGTGCCAGCAGCTTGGTGTTCGGGGGCGCCTCGACAGATACGCAGTATTTT,CASSLVFGGASTDTQYF
TRBJ2-1,few,TRBD1,TRBV5-1,TGCGCCAGCAGCTCCTGGGACAGTTACAATGAGCAGTTCTTC,CASSSWDSYNEQFF
TRBJ2-5,few,NA,TRBV20-1,TGCAGTGCTAGAGATCCGAATAGGGGACTTCAAGAGACCCAGTACTTC,CSARDPNRGLQETQYF
TRBJ2-5,NA,TRBD1,TRBV5-6,TGTGCCAGCAGCGGGGACAGGGGGCTGAGAGAGACCCAGTACTTC,CASSGDRGLRETQYF
TRBJ2-7,NA,NA,TRBV5-4,TGTGCCAGCAGCGGACCACCCTCCTACGAGCAGTACTTC,CASSGPPSYEQYF
TRBJ1-2,few,TRBD1,TRBV12-3/TRBV12-4,TGTGCCAGCGGAATGCCGGGACAGGGGGCGAGTGGCTACACCTTC,CASGMPGQGASGYTF
TRBJ2-3,few,NA,TRBV12-3/TRBV12-4,TGTGCCAGCAGTTTAGCTTCTAGCGGCACAGATACGCAGTATTTT,CASSLASSGTDTQYF
TRBJ2-7,NA,TRBD1,TRBV18,TGTGCCAGCTCACAGAGACAGGGGCACGAGCAGTACTTC,CASSQRQGHEQYF
TRBJ2-3,few,NA,TRBV7-7,TGTGCCAGCAGCTTAAACAGAGTCACAGATACGCAGTATTTT,CASSLNRVTDTQYF
TRBJ2-5,NA,TRBD2,TRBV29-1,TGCAGCGTTGAAGCCGGACTAGCGAAAGAGACCCAGTACTTC,CSVEAGLAKETQYF
TRBJ2-2,few,NA,TRBV7-6,TGTGCCAGCAGCCCGCATCCAGGCGGGGAGCTGTTTTTT,CASSPHPGGELFF
TRBJ2-2,few,NA,TRBV6-5,TGTGCCAGCAGCTCTCGAGGCCCGGGGGAGCTGTTTTTT,CASSSRGPGELFF
TRBJ2-5,few,TRBD2,TRBV7-6,TGTGCCAGCAGCTTAGTCACTAGCGGGAGTCCGGAGACCCAGTACTTC,CASSLVTSGSPETQYF
TRBJ2-5,few,TRBD1,TRBV5-1,TGCGCCAGCAGCCCCGGACAGGTAGGAGAGACCCAGTACTTC,CASSPGQVGETQYF
TRBJ1-1,NA,TRBD1,TRBV18,TGTGCCAGCTCACCCGGGGGACAGGGCTGGACTGAAGCTTTCTTT,CASSPGGQGWTEAFF
TRBJ2-7,NA,TRBD1,TRBV25-1,TGTGCCAGCAGGGGGGACAGGGGACCCCCCTACGAGCAGTACTTC,CASRGDRGPPYEQYF
TRBJ2-3,many,TRBD2,TRBV4-2,TGTGCCAGCAGCCAAGATCAGACTAGCGGGGGCACAGATACGCAGTATTTT,CASSQDQTSGGTDTQYF
TRBJ2-1,few,TRBD2,TRBV7-3,TGTGCCAGCAGCTTTTGGGGGGGGGAAAGGCAGTTCTTC,CASSFWGGERQFF
TRBJ1-2,NA,NA,TRBV2,TGTGCCAGCAGTGAAGTCCCGGGGGCGAGGGGCTACACCTTC,CASSEVPGARGYTF
TRBJ2-6,few,TRBD1,TRBV30,TGTGCCCTTAGGACAGGGTACCCCTCTGGGGCCAACGTCCTGACTTTC,CALRTGYPSGANVLTF
TRBJ2-1,many,NA,TRBV7-9,TGTGCCAGCGACCGAAAGGGGCACGGTGAGCAGTTCTTC,CASDRKGHGEQFF
TRBJ2-3,few,TRBD1,TRBV6-6,TGTGCCAGCAGCTCGGGACAGCCAAGCACAGATACGCAGTATTTT,CASSSGQPSTDTQYF
TRBJ2-3,NA,NA,TRBV6-6,TGTGCCAGCAGCCCTGGCAAAGCAAGCCAAAAAGGAACAGATACGCAGTATTTT,CASSPGKASQKGTDTQYF
TRBJ1-1,NA,NA,TRBV12-3/TRBV12-4,TGTGCCAGCAGTGCCTCGATTCAGCAATTTGAAGCTTTCTTT,CASSASIQQFEAFF
TRBJ2-6,few,NA,TRBV7-9,TGTGCCAGCAGCACCACCCGGGTGGGGGCCCCTGGGGCCAACGTCCTGACTTTC,CASSTTRVGAPGANVLTF
TRBJ2-1,NA,TRBD2,TRBV7-9,TGTGCCAGCAGCTCACATAGCGGGACTTCCTACAATGAGCAGTTCTTC,CASSSHSGTSYNEQFF
TRBJ2-7,NA,NA,TRBV4-1,TGCGCCAGCAGCCAAGATTCAGGATCTATCGAGCAGTACTTC,CASSQDSGSIEQYF
TRBJ2-7,few,NA,TRBV24-1,TGTGCCACCAGTGACCCCGGGTCTGTCTACGAGCAGTACTTC,CATSDPGSVYEQYF
TRBJ2-7,few,TRBD1,TRBV2,TGTGCCAGCAGGGAAAGGACAGGCAAGTGGAACGAGCAGTACTTC,CASRERTGKWNEQYF
TRBJ2-3,few,TRBD2,TRBV20-1,TGCAGTGCTAGGCCGACTAGCGGGAGAATTTCGGATACGCAGTATTTT,CSARPTSGRISDTQYF
TRBJ2-3,few,NA,TRBV7-9,TGTGCCAGCAGCTATCGCCCCGGTGGCACAGATACGCAGTATTTT,CASSYRPGGTDTQYF
TRBJ2-7,few,NA,TRBV29-1,TGCAGCGTTGAAGATTTTGGCAGGTCCCCCTACGAGCAGTACTTC,CSVEDFGRSPYEQYF
TRBJ2-7,NA,TRBD1,TRBV4-3,TGCGCCAGCAGCCAGGGCCGACGGGACAGCTACGAGCAGTACTTC,CASSQGRRDSYEQYF
TRBJ2-7,NA,NA,TRBV2,TGTGCCAGCAGGGACGACTTGGAGGAGAGACCCTACGAGCAGTACTTC,CASRDDLEERPYEQYF
TRBJ2-2,NA,NA,TRBV30,TGTGCCTGGAGACTAAGGGGATATAACACCGGGGAGCTGTTTTTT,CAWRLRGYNTGELFF
TRBJ2-5,many,NA,TRBV15,TGTGCCACCAGCAGAGATCGGGAGACCCAGTACTTC,CATSRDRETQYF
TRBJ2-3,few,NA,TRBV7-9,TGTGCCAGCAGCGGGAGTAACACAGATACGCAGTATTTT,CASSGSNTDTQYF
TRBJ2-7,NA,TRBD2,TRBV11-1,TGTGCCAGCAGCCGGCGGGGGGCCGCCTACGAGCAGTACTTC,CASSRRGAAYEQYF
TRBJ2-3,few,NA,TRBV5-4,TGTGCCAGCAGCTTGGGGTCGACCCGCACAGATACGCAGTATTTT,CASSLGSTRTDTQYF
TRBJ2-7,NA,TRBD1,TRBV29-1,TGCAGCGTGGGGTGGGGGACAGGGTACGAGCAGTACTTC,CSVGWGTGYEQYF
TRBJ2-2,NA,TRBD1,TRBV5-5,TGTGCCAGCAGCCTACAACAGGGGGCTGGCGGGGAGCTGTTTTTT,CASSLQQGAGGELFF
TRBJ1-1,NA,NA,TRBV6-1,TGTGCCAGCAGGGCCCGCGGGGCAGAAGCTTTCTTT,CASRARGAEAFF
TRBJ2-1,NA,TRBD2,TRBV7-2,TGTGCCAGCAGCTCCACCCTAGGGGGACTAGCGGTGCTAGGGCAGTTCTTC,CASSSTLGGLAVLGQFF
TRBJ1-2,many,NA,TRBV6-5,TGTGCCAGCAGTAAACGGGACGGCTATGGCTACACCTTC,CASSKRDGYGYTF
TRBJ2-3,few,NA,TRBV5-6,TGTGCCAGCAGCTTGGACGGCAGGGGTGGACCCACAGATACGCAGTATTTT,CASSLDGRGGPTDTQYF
TRBJ2-6,few,NA,TRBV7-8,TGTGCCAGCAGCCCAATTTCGGGCGGGGCCAACGTCCTGACTTTC,CASSPISGGANVLTF
TRBJ1-4,NA,NA,TRBV7-9,TGTGCCAGCAGCAATGAAAAACTGTTTTTT,CASSNEKLFF
TRBJ2-1,NA,TRBD2,TRBV24-1,TGTGCCACCAGTGCTCCGGGACTAGCGAACAATGAGCAGTTCTTC,CATSAPGLANNEQFF
TRBJ1-1,few,NA,TRBV2,TGTGCCAGCAGGAGACAGCCGAACACTGAAGCTTTCTTT,CASRRQPNTEAFF
TRBJ2-4,NA,NA,TRBV6-2/TRBV6-3,TGTGCCAGCAGACCGGGAGGGCAGGGGGTAAACATTCAGTACTTC,CASRPGGQGVNIQYF
TRBJ1-2,few,NA,TRBV20-1,TGCAGTGCCCCGTATCAGGGTCTCGATGGCTACACCTTC,CSAPYQGLDGYTF
TRBJ2-5,few,NA,TRBV11-3,TGTGCCAGCAGCAGTTTGCAGCAAGAGACCCAGTACTTC,CASSSLQQETQYF
TRBJ2-7,NA,NA,TRBV9,TGTGCCAGCAGCGTAGGAGGCAGAACCTACGAGCAGTACTTC,CASSVGGRTYEQYF
TRBJ2-3,NA,NA,TRBV7-2,TGTGCCAGCAGCTTAAACCGCAGGGAACGTGGGACAGATACGCAGTATTTT,CASSLNRRERGTDTQYF
TRBJ2-5,NA,TRBD1,TRBV5-1,TGCGCCAGCAGCTGGGGACAGGGTGAGACCCAGTACTTC,CASSWGQGETQYF
TRBJ2-1,few,TRBD2,TRBV12-3/TRBV12-4,TGTGCCAGCAGGAGACTAGCGAGGTGGGATGAGCAGTTCTTC,CASRRLARWDEQFF
TRBJ2-7,NA,NA,TRBV27,TGTGCCAGCAGTTTACCCTTTGGGGAGCAGTACTTC,CASSLPFGEQYF
TRBJ2-7,few,TRBD2,TRBV15,TGTGCCACCAGCAGAGACGGCGGGAGAATCGAGCAGTACTTC,CATSRDGGRIEQYF
TRBJ2-5,few,NA,TRBV12-3/TRBV12-4,TGTGCCAGCAGTTTAGCCACGCTGGGGGCCCAGTACTTC,CASSLATLGAQYF